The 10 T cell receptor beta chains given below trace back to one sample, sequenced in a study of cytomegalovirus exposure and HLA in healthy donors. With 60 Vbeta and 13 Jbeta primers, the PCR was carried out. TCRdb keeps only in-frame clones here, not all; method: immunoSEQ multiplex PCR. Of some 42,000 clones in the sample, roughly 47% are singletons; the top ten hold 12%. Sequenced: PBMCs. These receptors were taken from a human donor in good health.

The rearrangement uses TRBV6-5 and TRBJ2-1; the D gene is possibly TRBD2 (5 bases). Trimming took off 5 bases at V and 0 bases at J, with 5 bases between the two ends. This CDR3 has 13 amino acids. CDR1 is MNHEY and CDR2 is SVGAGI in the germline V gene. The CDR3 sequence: CASSEGSYNEQFF. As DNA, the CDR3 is TGTGCCAGCAGTGAGGGCTCCTACAATGAGCAGTTCTTC.

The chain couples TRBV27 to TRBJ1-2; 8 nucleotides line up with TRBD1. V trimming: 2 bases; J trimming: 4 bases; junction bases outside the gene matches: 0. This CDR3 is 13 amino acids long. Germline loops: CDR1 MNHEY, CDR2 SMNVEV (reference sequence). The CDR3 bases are TGTGCCAGCAGTTTAGACAGGGGCTATGGCTACACCTTC. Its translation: CASSLDRGYGYTF.

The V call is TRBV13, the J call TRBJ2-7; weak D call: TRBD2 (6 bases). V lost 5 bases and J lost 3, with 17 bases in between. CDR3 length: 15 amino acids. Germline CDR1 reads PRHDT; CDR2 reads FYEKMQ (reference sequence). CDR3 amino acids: CASSPGDRRDYEQYF. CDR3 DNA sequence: TGTGCCAGCAGCCCGGGGGACCGACGAGACTACGAGCAGTACTTC.

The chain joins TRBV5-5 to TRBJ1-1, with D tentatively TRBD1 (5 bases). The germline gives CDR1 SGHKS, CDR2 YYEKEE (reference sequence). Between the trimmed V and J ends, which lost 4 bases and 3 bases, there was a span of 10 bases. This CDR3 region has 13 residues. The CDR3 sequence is CASSVDIHTEAFF. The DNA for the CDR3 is TGTGCCAGCAGCGTGGACATTCACACTGAAGCTTTCTTT.

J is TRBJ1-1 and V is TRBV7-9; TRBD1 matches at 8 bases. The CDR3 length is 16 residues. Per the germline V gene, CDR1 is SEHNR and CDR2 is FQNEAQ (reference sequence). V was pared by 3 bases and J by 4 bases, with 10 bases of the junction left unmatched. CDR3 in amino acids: CASSFGAGGGGTEAFF. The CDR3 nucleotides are TGTGCCAGCAGCTTTGGGGCAGGGGGCGGGGGCACTGAAGCTTTCTTT.

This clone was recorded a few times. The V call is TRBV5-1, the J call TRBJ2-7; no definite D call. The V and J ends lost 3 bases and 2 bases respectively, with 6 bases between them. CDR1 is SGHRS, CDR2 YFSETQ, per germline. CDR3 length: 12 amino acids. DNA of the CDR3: TGCGCCAGCAGCTGGGCTACCTACGAGCAGTACTTC. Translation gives CASSWATYEQYF.

CDR3 nucleotides: TGCGCCAGCAGCCAAGCCCGGTGGTCTAGCACAGATACGCAGTATTTT. Amino acid sequence: CASSQARWSSTDTQYF. This chain uses TRBV4-3 with TRBJ2-3, with D unclear. Germline CDR1 is LGHNA and CDR2 is YSLEER. V was clipped by 1 base and J by 0 bases, with 11 bases between them. This CDR3 has 16 amino acids.

CDR3 residues: CSVRVNQETQYF. The CDR3 coding sequence is TGCAGCGTCCGGGTAAATCAAGAGACCCAGTACTTC. The gene calls are TRBV29-1 and TRBJ2-5; D remains ambiguous. There are 12 residues in the CDR3. V was trimmed by 6 bases and J by 2 bases, leaving 10 bases between them. Per the germline V gene, CDR1 is SQVTM and CDR2 is ANQGSEA.

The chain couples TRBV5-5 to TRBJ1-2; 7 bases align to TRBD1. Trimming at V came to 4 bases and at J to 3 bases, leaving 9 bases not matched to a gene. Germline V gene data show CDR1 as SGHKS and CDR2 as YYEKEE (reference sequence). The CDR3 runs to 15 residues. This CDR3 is CASSPPDRAYYGYTF. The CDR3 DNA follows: TGTGCCAGCAGCCCCCCAGACAGGGCATACTATGGCTACACCTTC. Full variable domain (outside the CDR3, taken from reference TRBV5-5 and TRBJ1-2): DAGVTQSPTHLIKTRGQQVTLRCSPISGHKSVSWYQQVLGQGPQFIFQYYEKEERGRGNFPDRFSARQFPNYSSELNVNALLLGDSALYLCASSPPDRAYYGYTFGSGTRLTVV.

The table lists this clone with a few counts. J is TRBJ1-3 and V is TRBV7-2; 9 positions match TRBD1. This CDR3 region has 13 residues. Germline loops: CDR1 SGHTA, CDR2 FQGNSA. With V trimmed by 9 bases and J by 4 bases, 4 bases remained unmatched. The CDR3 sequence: CASSGTGGNTIYF. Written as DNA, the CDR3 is TGTGCCAGTTCCGGGACAGGGGGAAACACCATATATTTT.